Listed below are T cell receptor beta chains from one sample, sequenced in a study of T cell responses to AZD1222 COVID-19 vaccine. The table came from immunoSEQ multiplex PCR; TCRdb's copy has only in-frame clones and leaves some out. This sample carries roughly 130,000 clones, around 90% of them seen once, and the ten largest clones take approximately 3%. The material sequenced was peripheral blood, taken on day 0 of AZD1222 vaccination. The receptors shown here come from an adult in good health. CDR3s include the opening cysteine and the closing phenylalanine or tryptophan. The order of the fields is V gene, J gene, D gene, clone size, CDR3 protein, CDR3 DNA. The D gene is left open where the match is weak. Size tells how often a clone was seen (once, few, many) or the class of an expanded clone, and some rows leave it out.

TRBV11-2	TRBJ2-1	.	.	CASGTGTWILDEQFF	TGTGCCAGCGGCACCGGGACTTGGATTCTCGATGAGCAGTTCTTC
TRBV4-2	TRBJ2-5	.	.	CASSSNPGQPETQYF	TGTGCCAGCAGCTCAAATCCCGGGCAGCCGGAGACCCAGTACTTC
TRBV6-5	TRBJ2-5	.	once	CASSYVQGRGETQYF	TGTGCCAGCAGTTACGTCCAGGGGCGTGGGGAGACCCAGTACTTC
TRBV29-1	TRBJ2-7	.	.	CSATPPGDPYEQYF	TGCAGCGCTACCCCACCCGGGGATCCCTACGAGCAGTACTTC
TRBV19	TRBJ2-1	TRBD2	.	CASSILAGGLLF	TGTGCCAGTAGTATCCTAGCGGGAGGTCTCCTCTTC
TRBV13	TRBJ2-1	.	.	CASSSGTDYIEQFF	TGTGCCAGCAGCAGCGGGACAGACTATATTGAGCAGTTCTTC
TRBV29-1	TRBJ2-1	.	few	CSALSPTDRWNYNEQFF	TGCAGCGCTCTCTCCCCTACAGACAGGTGGAACTACAATGAGCAGTTCTTC
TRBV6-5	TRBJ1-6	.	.	CASSYGTRVPLHF	TGTGCCAGCAGTTACGGGACACGGGTACCCCTCCACTTT
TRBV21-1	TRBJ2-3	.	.	CASSNGGLGSTDTQYF	TGTGCCAGCAGCAACGGGGGGCTGGGTAGCACAGATACGCAGTATTTT
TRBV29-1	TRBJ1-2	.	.	CSVDFMDGTQFDYGYTF	TGCAGCGTTGATTTTATGGACGGGACACAGTTTGACTATGGCTACACCTTC
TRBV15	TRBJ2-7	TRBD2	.	CATSRIAGTYEQYF	TGTGCCACCAGCAGGATAGCGGGAACGTACGAGCAGTACTTC
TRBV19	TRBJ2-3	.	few	CASSAGGGRHTDTQYF	TGTGCCAGTAGTGCAGGGGGAGGAAGGCACACAGATACGCAGTATTTT
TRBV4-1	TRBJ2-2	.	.	CASSHSPGQNTGELFF	TGCGCCAGCAGCCACTCTCCGGGACAGAACACCGGGGAGCTGTTTTTT
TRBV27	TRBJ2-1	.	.	CASSFRVKGLEQFF	TGTGCCAGCAGTTTTAGGGTGAAGGGTTTGGAGCAGTTCTTC
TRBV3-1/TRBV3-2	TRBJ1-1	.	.	CASSQGSRSAFF	TGTGCCAGCAGCCAAGGTAGCAGATCGGCTTTCTTT
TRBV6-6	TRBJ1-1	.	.	CASSHLGSRKNTEAFF	TGTGCCAGCAGCCACCTGGGTTCACGAAAGAACACTGAAGCTTTCTTT
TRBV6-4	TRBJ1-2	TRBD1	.	CASRDRVGGGYTF	TGTGCCAGCAGGGACAGGGTAGGCGGCGGCTACACCTTC